The 12 T cell receptor beta chains listed next were all sequenced from one sample in a study of metastatic and nonmetastatic thyroid tumors. Via MiXCR, TCRdb re-called the PCR reads. The top ten clones hold roughly 21% of a sample with 20,000 to 25,000 clones, about 16% of them seen once. Patients were all untreated before their thyroid surgery. The specimen was blood. These receptor sequences come from a male donor with papillary thyroid cancer or a benign thyroid nodule (not recorded which). Some clones in this sample may be carry-over from other donors' samples.

In this sample, this clone turned up many times. This CDR3 reads CASSVYPPGASTDTQYF. The CDR3 DNA is TGTGCCAGCAGTGTCTACCCACCGGGGGCTAGCACAGATACGCAGTATTTT. This rearrangement joins TRBV2 to TRBJ2-3, with D possibly called TRBD1 or TRBD2 (6 bases each). The germline gives CDR1 SNHLY, CDR2 FYNNEI. This CDR3 spans 17 amino acids. V was shortened by 4 bases and J by 0 bases, with 17 bases between the two germline ends. Full variable domain (remainder filled in from reference TRBV2 and TRBJ2-3): EPEVTQTPSHQVTQMGQEVILRCVPISNHLYFYWYRQILGQKVEFLVSFYNNEISEKSEIFDDQFSVERPDGSNFTLKIRSTKLEDSAMYFCASSVYPPGASTDTQYFGPGTRLTVL.

In its sample, this clone was seen a few times. Since a much larger clone is just one base distant, this may be a read error. The same CDR3 arises from other DNA sequences in this sample as well. The chain employs TRBV12-3 or TRBV12-4 and TRBJ2-5, with TRBD1 identical over 8 bases. The CDR3 is made up of 13 amino acids. V shed 5 bases, J shed 8 bases, and the junction held 7 bases outside the gene matches. The CDR3 bases are TGTGCCAGCAGTGGACAGGGATTTACTACCCAGTACTTC. Residues: CASSGQGFTTQYF.

This clone appeared many times. This chain connects TRBV5-4 to TRBJ1-1; no reliable D call. Germline-derived CDR1 and CDR2 are SGHNT and YYREEE (reference sequence). The CDR3 has 13 amino acids. V lost 1 base and J lost 1, with 5 bases in between. Written as DNA, the CDR3 is TGTGCCAGCAGCTTGTTGGGGAACACTGAAGCTTTCTTT. It codes for CASSLLGNTEAFF.

The V and J genes are TRBV5-6 and TRBJ1-2; possible D gene TRBD1, 5 bases. The V gene's germline CDR1 is SGHDT and CDR2 YYEEEE. CDR3 size: 14 residues. V was shortened by 0 bases and J by 8 bases, with 14 bases between the two germline ends. CDR3 sequence reads: CASSLAGRDEGYTF. In DNA, the CDR3 is TGTGCCAGCAGCTTGGCAGGCAGGGACGAGGGCTACACCTTC.

The V call is TRBV20-1, the J call TRBJ1-2; tentatively, D is TRBD1 (6 bases). The CDR3 spans 13 residues. Germline V CDR1 and CDR2: DFQATT, SNEGSKA (reference sequence). V lost 3 bases and J 0 bases, leaving 8 bases between the germline ends. Here the CDR3 DNA reads TGCAGTGCTAGGGACAGCCCTAACTATGGCTACACCTTC. Translated: CSARDSPNYGYTF.

By sample fraction, this clone is medium-sized. The chain recombines TRBV29-1 with TRBJ2-7; 8 bases are a match to TRBD1. V trimming: 3 bases; J trimming: 5 bases; junction bases outside the gene matches: 3. The CDR3 length is 12 residues. CDR1 and CDR2 (germline): SQVTM, ANQGSEA. The CDR3: CSVESGGDEQYF. CDR3 nucleotides: TGCAGCGTTGAGTCAGGGGGCGACGAGCAGTACTTC.

This clone was seen at least ten times. The genes are TRBV19 and TRBJ2-1, with D unclear. CDR3 length equals 14 residues. Germline V CDR1 and CDR2: LNHDA, SQIVND (reference sequence). V was pared by 0 bases and J by 6 bases, with 9 bases between. The CDR3 sequence is CASSIDFGTNEQFF. CDR3 sequence (DNA): TGTGCCAGTAGTATAGATTTCGGAACCAATGAGCAGTTCTTC.

This clone was detected ten times or more. The CDR3 sequence is CASSLSGGASDTQYF. The CDR3 DNA reads as TGTGCCAGCAGCCTTAGCGGGGGGGCATCAGATACGCAGTATTTT. The chain links TRBV7-3 to TRBJ2-3; 11 nucleotides agree with TRBD2. The CDR3 extends over 15 amino acids. The germline gives CDR1 SGHTA, CDR2 FQGTGA. V was clipped by 5 bases and J by 4 bases; unmatched bases: 5.

Many counts were recorded for this clone. J is TRBJ1-4 and V is TRBV16; a weak D match, TRBD1 (5 bases). V gave up 6 bases and J gave up 0 bases, with 11 bases separating them. The V gene's germline CDR1 is KGHSY and CDR2 FQNENV. The CDR3 is made up of 15 amino acids. The CDR3: CASRDSAATNEKLFF. Written as DNA, the CDR3 is TGTGCCAGCAGAGACAGTGCTGCAACTAATGAAAAACTGTTTTTT.

In its sample, this clone was seen once. CDR3: CASSFPGATDTQYF. CDR3 DNA: TGCGCCAGCAGCTTCCCAGGGGCCACAGATACGCAGTATTTT. J is TRBJ2-3 and V is TRBV5-1; maybe TRBD1 (6 bases). The germline V gene has CDR1 SGHRS and CDR2 YFSETQ. CDR3 size: 14 residues. V was clipped by 2 bases and J by 2 bases, with 9 bases between them.

This clone was seen many times. The chain combines TRBV2 with TRBJ2-7; 7 bases align to TRBD1. V was pared by 6 bases and J by 3 bases, with 5 bases of the junction left unmatched. The CDR3 runs 13 residues. CDR1 and CDR2 from the germline V gene are SNHLY and FYNNEI. CDR3 DNA: TGTGCCAGCAGAGGGGACAGCTTCTACGAGCAGTACTTC. Its translation: CASRGDSFYEQYF.

This clone has a count of ten or more. The J gene is TRBJ2-6, the V gene TRBV5-1; TRBD1 is a possible D gene (6 bases). The V gene's germline CDR1 is SGHRS and CDR2 YFSETQ. The CDR3 contains 16 residues. V lost 3 bases to trimming and J lost 0 bases, with 10 bases between them. This chain's CDR3 is CASSSTGSSGANVLTF. As DNA, the CDR3 is TGCGCCAGCAGCTCCACAGGGTCCTCTGGGGCCAACGTCCTGACTTTC.